A single sample gave rise to the 18 T cell receptor beta chains below, sequenced in a study of blood T cells in healthy people across ages. The authors ran a second PCR of about 6 to 11 cycles using a sample-barcoded 5' primer and a J-beta primer mix. TCRdb redid the calling of the 5' RACE reads with MiXCR, one entry per CDR3 protein. The profile shows about 730,000 distinct CDR3 sequences, roughly 43% of them singletons. The sequencing sample was made of blood. The receptors stem from a woman aged 55-70 years in good health.

The rearrangement uses TRBV9 and TRBJ2-1; D tentatively fits TRBD1 or TRBD2 (5 bases each). The CDR3 consists of 12 residues. The V end was cut by 5 bases, the J end by 13 bases, with 16 bases between. Germline lookup yields CDR1 SGDLS and CDR2 YYNGEE. DNA of the CDR3: TGTGCCAGCAGTGGCCCAGATGGGACCCAGTTCTTC. Amino acids: CASSGPDGTQFF.

This clonotype has a single count. This chain joins TRBV29-1 and TRBJ1-4; 8 nucleotides align to TRBD1. This CDR3 has 14 residues. The V segment lost 5 bases and the J segment 8 bases; nucleotides outside the gene matches: 10. Germline CDR1 reads SQVTM; CDR2 reads ANQGSEA. The CDR3: CSVTTGAWAEKLFF. CDR3 in DNA: TGCAGCGTTACGACAGGGGCCTGGGCGGAAAAACTGTTTTTT. The full variable domain, in which reference TRBV29-1 and TRBJ1-4 provide the parts outside the CDR3, is SAVISQKPSRDICQRGTSLTIQCQVDSQVTMMFWYRQQPGQSLTLIATANQGSEATYESGFVIDKFPISRPNLTFSTLTVSNMSPEDSSIYLCSVTTGAWAEKLFFGSGTQLSVL.

In its sample, this clonotype was seen once. The chain carries TRBV11-2 and TRBJ2-6, with D tentatively TRBD2 (6 bases). This CDR3 is 18 amino acids long. The V end lost 5 bases, the J end lost 0 bases, and 17 bases lay between the germline ends. Germline CDR1 and CDR2: SGHAT and FQNNGV. CDR3 residues: CASSNLGLSLSGANVLTF. CDR3 bases: TGTGCCAGCAGCAACCTGGGACTGTCCCTCTCTGGGGCCAACGTCCTGACTTTC.

The chain employs TRBV4-1 and TRBJ2-5, with TRBD2 identical over 7 bases. The V gene's germline CDR1 is MGHRA and CDR2 YSYEKL. With V trimmed by 6 bases and J by 5 bases, 12 bases remained unmatched. This CDR3 region has 15 residues. The CDR3 loop is CASRDVGGGGETQYF. The CDR3 coding sequence is TGCGCCAGCAGGGACGTTGGCGGGGGAGGCGAGACCCAGTACTTC.

This chain links TRBV21-1 with TRBJ1-1; the table's D gene call, TRBD1, was not cross checked with the DNA. TRBV21-1 is described as a pseudogene. CDR3 size: 19 residues. The CDR3 sequence is CASSPPKAGRRSIGTEAFF. As DNA, the CDR3 is TGTGCCAGCAGCCCACCAAAGGCGGGACGCAGGTCAATAGGGACTGAAGCTTTCTTT.

The gene calls are TRBV3-1 and TRBJ2-3, with D hard to call. Deletions cut 2 bases from V and 5 bases from J, with 11 bases between. CDR1 and CDR2 from the germline V gene are LGHDT and YNNKEL (reference sequence). The CDR3 loop spans 14 amino acids. The CDR3 DNA reads as TGTGCCAGCAGCCAAACTCAGGCTAGAGATACGCAGTATTTT. Translated: CASSQTQARDTQYF.

The V call is TRBV5-4, the J call TRBJ2-1, with D perhaps TRBD2 (5 bases). V was clipped by 0 bases and J by 2 bases, with 21 bases between them. This CDR3 has 19 residues. From germline, CDR1 is SGHNT and CDR2 YYREEE (reference sequence). In DNA, the CDR3 is TGTGCCAGCAGCTTGGCATACCCCCAGGCGAGCGGAACCTACAATGAGCAGTTCTTC. Amino acid sequence: CASSLAYPQASGTYNEQFF.

The rearrangement links TRBV20-1 to TRBJ2-1, with 11 positions matching TRBD2. The J call is in doubt because the DNA end fits TRBJ2-7 better. CDR3 length: 14 residues. Germline V gives CDR1 DFQATT, CDR2 SNEGSKA (reference sequence). The CDR3 is CSAPGTSGYNEQYF. In nucleotides, the CDR3 is TGCAGTGCTCCCGGGACTAGCGGTTACAATGAGCAGTACTTC.

Comment on this clonotype: Germline and junction disagree at one end, which may indicate a read error. The chain links TRBV20-1 to TRBJ2-7; 13 bases agree with TRBD2. The CDR3 has 14 residues. Germline assignment: CDR1 DFQATT and CDR2 SNEGSKA (reference sequence). The CDR3 here is CGARRTSGSYEQYF. The CDR3 nucleotides are TGCGGTGCTAGACGGACTAGCGGGAGCTACGAGCAGTACTTC.

V and J are TRBV5-1 and TRBJ2-7; 8 nucleotides align to TRBD2. Trimming took 4 bases from V and 5 from J; bases not matched to a gene: 5. The CDR3 sequence is 13 residues long. The V gene's germline CDR1 is SGHRS and CDR2 YFSETQ. The CDR3 here is CASSLPGGNEQYF. Written as DNA, the CDR3 is TGCGCCAGCAGCCTACCGGGGGGGAACGAGCAGTACTTC.

The V call is TRBV5-1, the J call TRBJ2-3; D gene ambiguous. CDR3 length equals 15 residues. The germline gives CDR1 SGHRS, CDR2 YFSETQ. Trimming removed 1 base from V and 0 bases from J, with 9 bases in between. Written as DNA, the CDR3 is TGCGCCAGCAGCTTGCTTAGCCTAAGCACAGATACGCAGTATTTT. Its protein product is CASSLLSLSTDTQYF.

The V gene is TRBV20-1, the J gene TRBJ2-3; TRBD2 aligns across 7 bases. The germline CDR1 and CDR2 sequences are DFQATT and SNEGSKA (reference sequence). The CDR3 contains 14 residues. V shed 0 bases, J shed 5 bases, and the junction held 5 bases outside the gene matches. The CDR3 is CSARDGGGGDTQYF. CDR3 bases: TGCAGTGCTAGAGATGGGGGGGGAGGAGATACGCAGTATTTT.

The V call is TRBV7-3, the J call TRBJ2-6, with 10 nucleotides matching TRBD1. Germline CDR1 and CDR2: SGHTA and FQGTGA. V lost 6 bases, J lost 0 bases, and 11 bases stayed unmatched. The CDR3 contains 19 residues. The CDR3 spells CASRYTGTGDHSGANVLTF. The CDR3 DNA reads as TGTGCCAGCAGATATACCGGGACAGGGGACCACTCTGGGGCCAACGTCCTGACTTTC.

For this clonotype: One base away lies a much larger clone, so this may be a sequencing read error. CDR3: CVSSKVQGIYEQYF. For the CDR3, the DNA is TGCGTCAGCTCGAAAGTTCAGGGAATATACGAGCAGTACTTC. The chain combines TRBV10-2 with TRBJ2-7; weak D call: TRBD1 (5 bases). Germline CDR1 and CDR2: WSHSY and SAAADI. The CDR3 loop spans 14 amino acids.

The V call is TRBV14, the J call TRBJ2-3; D not certain. The germline V gene has CDR1 SGHDN and CDR2 FVKESK. With 3 bases removed from V and 6 bases from J, the gap between germline ends came to 10 bases. The CDR3 is made up of 13 amino acids. CDR3 sequence reads: CASSQPSGDTQYF. The CDR3 nucleotides read TGTGCCAGCAGCCAGCCGAGTGGGGATACGCAGTATTTT.

This chain links TRBV12-5 with TRBJ2-5; no clear D. Germline values: CDR1 LGHNT, CDR2 FRNRAP. This CDR3 comprises 16 residues. Trimming pared 0 bases from V and 2 bases from J, leaving 13 bases between. The CDR3 DNA follows: TGTGCTAGTGGTTTGGTACCCTTTGGCCCACAAGAGACCCAGTACTTC. Translating gives CASGLVPFGPQETQYF.

This clonotype was observed a few times. The J gene is TRBJ2-3, the V gene TRBV5-1; 7 bases map to TRBD2. The CDR3 totals 14 residues. The germline gives CDR1 SGHRS, CDR2 YFSETQ. J was trimmed by 5 bases and V by 5 bases; bases with no gene match: 8. CDR3 sequence: CASSVGRERDTQYF. CDR3 nucleotide sequence: TGCGCCAGCAGTGTTGGGCGGGAGAGAGATACGCAGTATTTT.

This clonotype was recorded a few times. The chain links TRBV14 to TRBJ2-7, with 9 bases fitting TRBD2. Germline V gives CDR1 SGHDN, CDR2 FVKESK. V was clipped by 4 bases and J by 10 bases; unmatched bases: 14. The CDR3 has 15 residues. The CDR3 DNA follows: TGTGCCAGCAGCCCCGGGACTAGCCGAACGGGAACCCAGTACTTC. Its protein is CASSPGTSRTGTQYF.